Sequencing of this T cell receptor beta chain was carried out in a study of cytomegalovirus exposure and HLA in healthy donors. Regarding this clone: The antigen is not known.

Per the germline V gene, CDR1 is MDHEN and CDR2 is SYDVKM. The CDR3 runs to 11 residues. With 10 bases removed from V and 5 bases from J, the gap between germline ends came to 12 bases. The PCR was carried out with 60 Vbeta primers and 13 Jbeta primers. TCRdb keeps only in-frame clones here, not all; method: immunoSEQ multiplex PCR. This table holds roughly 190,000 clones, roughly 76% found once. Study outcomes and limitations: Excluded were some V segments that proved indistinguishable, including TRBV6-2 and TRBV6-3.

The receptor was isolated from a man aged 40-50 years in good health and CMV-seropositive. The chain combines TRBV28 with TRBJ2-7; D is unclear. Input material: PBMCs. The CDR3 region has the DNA TGTGCCACATCCACAGAGCACGAGCAGTACTTC. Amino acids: CATSTEHEQYF.